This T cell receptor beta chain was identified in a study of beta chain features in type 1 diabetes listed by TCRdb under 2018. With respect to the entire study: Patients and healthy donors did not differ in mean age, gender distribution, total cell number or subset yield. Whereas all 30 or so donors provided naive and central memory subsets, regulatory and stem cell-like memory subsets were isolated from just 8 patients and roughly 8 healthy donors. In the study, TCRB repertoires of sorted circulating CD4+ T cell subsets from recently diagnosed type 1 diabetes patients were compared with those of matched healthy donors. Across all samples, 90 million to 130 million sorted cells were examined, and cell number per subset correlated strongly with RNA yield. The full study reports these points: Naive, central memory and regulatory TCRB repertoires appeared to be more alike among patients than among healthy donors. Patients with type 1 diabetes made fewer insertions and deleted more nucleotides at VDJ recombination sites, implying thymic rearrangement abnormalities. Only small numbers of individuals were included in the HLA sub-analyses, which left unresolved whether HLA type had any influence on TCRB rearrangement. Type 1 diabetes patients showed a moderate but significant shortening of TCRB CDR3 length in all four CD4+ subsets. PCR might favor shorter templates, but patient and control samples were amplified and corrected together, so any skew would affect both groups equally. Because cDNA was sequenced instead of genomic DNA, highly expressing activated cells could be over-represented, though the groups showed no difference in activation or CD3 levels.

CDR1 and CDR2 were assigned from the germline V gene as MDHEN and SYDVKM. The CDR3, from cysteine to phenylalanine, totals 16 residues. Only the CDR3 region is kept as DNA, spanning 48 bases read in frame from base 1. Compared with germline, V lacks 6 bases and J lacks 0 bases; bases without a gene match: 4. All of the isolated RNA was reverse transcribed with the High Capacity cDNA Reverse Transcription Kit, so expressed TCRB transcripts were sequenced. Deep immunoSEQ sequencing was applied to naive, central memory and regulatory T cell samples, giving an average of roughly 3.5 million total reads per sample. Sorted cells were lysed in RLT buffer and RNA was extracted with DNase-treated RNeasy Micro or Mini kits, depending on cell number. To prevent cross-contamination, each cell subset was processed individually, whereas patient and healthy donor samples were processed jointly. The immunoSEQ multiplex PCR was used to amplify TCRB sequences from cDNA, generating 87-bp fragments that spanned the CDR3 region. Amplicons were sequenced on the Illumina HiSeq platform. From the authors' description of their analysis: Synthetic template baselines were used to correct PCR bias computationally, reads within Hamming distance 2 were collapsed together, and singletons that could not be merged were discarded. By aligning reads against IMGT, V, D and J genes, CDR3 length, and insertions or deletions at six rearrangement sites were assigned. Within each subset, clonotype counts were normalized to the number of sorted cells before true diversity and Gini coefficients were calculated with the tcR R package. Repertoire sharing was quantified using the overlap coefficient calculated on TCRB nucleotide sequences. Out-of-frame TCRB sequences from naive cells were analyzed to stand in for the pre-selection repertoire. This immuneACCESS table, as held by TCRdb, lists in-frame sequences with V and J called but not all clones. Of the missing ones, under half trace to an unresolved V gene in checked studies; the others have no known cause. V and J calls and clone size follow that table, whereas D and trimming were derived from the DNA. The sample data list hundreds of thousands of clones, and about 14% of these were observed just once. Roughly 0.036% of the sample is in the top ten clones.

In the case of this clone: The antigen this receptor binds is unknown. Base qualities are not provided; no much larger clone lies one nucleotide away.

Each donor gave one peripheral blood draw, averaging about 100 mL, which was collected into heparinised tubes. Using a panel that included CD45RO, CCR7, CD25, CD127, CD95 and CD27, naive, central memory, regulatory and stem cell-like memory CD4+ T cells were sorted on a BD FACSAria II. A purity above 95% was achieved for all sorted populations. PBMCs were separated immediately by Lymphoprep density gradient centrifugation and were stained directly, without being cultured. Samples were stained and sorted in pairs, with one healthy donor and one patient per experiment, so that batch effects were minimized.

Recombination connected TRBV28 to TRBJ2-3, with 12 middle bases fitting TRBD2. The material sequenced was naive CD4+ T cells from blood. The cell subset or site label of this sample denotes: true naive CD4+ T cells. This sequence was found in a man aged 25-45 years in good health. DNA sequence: TGTGCCAGCAGGACTAGCGGGGGTTTGAGCACAGATACGCAGTATTTT. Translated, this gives CASRTSGGLSTDTQYF.